The following is a TCR beta chain sequence with its context. Its antigen is still unknown. Base quality data are lacking; no much larger clone is found one base away. The sample comes from a study of vaccination and CD4 T cells after COVID-19 (dated by TCRdb to the early 2020s). The study in broad terms: Convalescent patients had a positive SARS-CoV-2 result on nasal swab PCR, and of these patients, under ten had mild disease and one had severe disease. The convalescent cohort included six males and four females, with two Hispanic individuals, seven Caucasians, two Asians and one multiracial person. Each participant got two doses of either the Pfizer-BioNTech BNT162b2 vaccine (n=8) or the Moderna mRNA-1273 vaccine (n=2). Post-COVID blood samples from convalescent patients were collected a median of approximately 93 days after diagnosis, with a range of about 35 to 180 days. Post-vaccine blood samples were taken a median of 72 days after the second vaccine dose, with a range of roughly 14 to 241 days. The cultures were stimulated with overlapping spike peptide pools from SARS-CoV-2 and from the common cold coronaviruses HCoV-NL63, HCoV-OC43 and HCoV-229E. Control cultures received a CEFX viral epitope pool as the positive control, an HIV-1 Nef peptide pool as the negative control, or no peptide. In approximately eleven COVID-19 convalescent patients and several infection-naive healthy vaccine recipients, the spike-specific CD4+ TCR repertoire before mRNA vaccination was compared with the repertoire after mRNA vaccination.

Library construction relied on PCR. DNA from cultured CD4+ T cells underwent TCR sequencing with the Oncomine TCR Beta short-read assay at the Johns Hopkins FTIC core. The QIAamp micro DNA kit was used to extract genomic DNA from the cultured CD4+ T cells. Oncomine TCR Beta libraries from cultured CD4+ T cells were pooled with unique dual indexes and sequenced on an Illumina iSeq 100. In the authors' own workflow: Non-productive sequences were removed, and CDR3s not starting with C, not ending with F or W, or shorter than 7 amino acids were discarded. Antigen-specific clonotypes were identified using the MANAFEST web application through comparison of peptide-stimulated wells with reference and other culture wells. To be called positive, a clone needed an FDR below 0.05, an odds ratio above 5, and a productive frequency above 0.1% in at least two of three replicate wells. Cross-reactive clonotypes were defined as significantly expanded in both SARS-CoV-2 spike wells and at least one common cold coronavirus spike condition. CDR3 homology was assessed with Levenshtein distances (stringdist) and unrooted phylogenetic trees (ape) in R version 3.6.1. The raw public reads went through TCRdb reprocessing: fastp at Q25, MiXCR clone calling, in-frame beta chains kept. Each entry is one CDR3 protein sequence, shown with its most common DNA and genes. None of the V and J calls come from the authors' own analysis; TCRdb made them. This sample gives about 11,000 distinct CDR3 sequences in total; around 66% of them show up just once. 10% of the sample lies in the top ten.

The CDR3, from cysteine to phenylalanine, totals 12 residues. Only the CDR3 region is kept as DNA, spanning 36 bases read in frame from base 1. Trimming removed 3 bases from V and 7 bases from J, leaving 7 bases between the germline ends. According to the germline V gene, CDR1 reads MDHEN and CDR2 reads SYDVKM. Points the paper makes about the study in general: Relatively few convalescent patients were included in the study, and early timepoints after natural infection were not analyzed. The median number of SARS-CoV-2-reactive clonotypes rose from under 25 after infection to a few dozen after vaccination, but the change was not significant. Among the post-vaccine SARS-CoV-2-reactive clones in convalescent patients, a median 86.3% showed up only after vaccination, which suggests vaccine-specific priming. Of the vaccine-specific clones in convalescent patients, 304 of 307, or nearly all, reacted only to SARS-CoV-2 spike and did not cross-react with common cold coronaviruses.

What this sample's treatment or condition label stands for: roughly ten-day PBMC culture with coronavirus spike peptide pools or control peptides (ViraFEST assay). The ViraFEST assay was used in the study, in which antigen-specific T cells were expanded with peptide pools and expanded clonotypes were subsequently identified by TCR sequencing. The convalescent patients' positive SARS-CoV-2 PCR tests were from March to December 2020, which was before the Alpha, Beta and Delta variants emerged in the United States. Under 2.5 million PBMCs per well were cultured in IMDM with approximately 5.5% human AB serum and approximately 10 IU/ml IL-2, plus 10 ug/ml peptide pools. On days 3 and 7, half of the culture medium was replaced with fresh IL-2-containing medium. After around 10 days of culture, CD4+ T cells were isolated by negative selection using the EasySep CD4+ T cell isolation kit. Ficoll-Paque Plus gradient centrifugation was used to isolate PBMCs from whole blood, and the isolated PBMCs were then either used fresh or cryopreserved at -140C. Culture conditions were generally each tested in triplicate wells.

The source material was CD4+ T cells from blood, cultured in vitro. In this chain, TRBV28 is recombined with TRBJ1-5; the D gene is unclear. The clonotype comes from a human donor who had recovered from COVID-19. Read as DNA, the sequence is TGTGCCAGCAGTTTTAGCCACCAGCCCCAGCATTTT. It translates as CASSFSHQPQHF.